This passage covers 4 T cell receptor beta chains from one sample sequenced in a study of T-cell reconstitution after alpha-beta-depleted transplantation in children. A library of TCRbeta sequences, prepared with unique molecular identifiers, was generated. A single record per CDR3 protein comes from TCRdb applying MiXCR to the PCR reads. The sample consists of about 590,000 distinct CDR3 sequences, 13% of them appearing once. The material was PBMCs, mostly from graft donor cells, obtained 360 days after TCRalphabeta/CD19-depleted stem cell transplant. The receptors shown here come from a male patient younger than 18 who had a stem cell transplant for acute myeloid leukemia, so the T cells may come from the graft donor.

The table lists this clonotype with a few counts. The chain is built from TRBV18 and TRBJ2-7; D is uncertain. Germline loops: CDR1 KGHSH, CDR2 LQKENI. Trimming removed 1 base at V and 1 base at J, with 5 bases between. CDR3 length: 13 residues. Here the CDR3 DNA reads TGTGCCAGCTCACCACAGGTGTCCTACGAGCAGTACTTC. This encodes CASSPQVSYEQYF.

The V gene is TRBV20-1, the J gene TRBJ2-5; D not resolved. The V gene lost 7 bases and the J gene lost 5 bases, with 14 bases spanning the gap. Germline V gene sequence: CDR1 DFQATT, CDR2 SNEGSKA (reference sequence). CDR3 size: 12 residues. In DNA, the CDR3 is TGCAGTGTGCAGGACGAGAGGGAGACCCAGTACTTC. Translating gives CSVQDERETQYF.

The chain employs TRBV4-2 and TRBJ2-7; no definite D call. The germline gives CDR1 LGHNA, CDR2 YNFKEQ. V was cut by 4 bases and J by 6 bases, with 22 bases left in between. The CDR3 is 16 residues long. The chain's CDR3 is CASSPGLVVFAGEQYF. The DNA for the CDR3 is TGTGCCAGCAGCCCCGGCCTGGTTGTGTTCGCCGGCGAGCAGTACTTC.

This chain uses TRBV7-3 with TRBJ2-3; 11 bases match TRBD2. The CDR3 contains 16 residues. The V segment lost 2 bases and the J segment 5 bases; nucleotides outside the gene matches: 6. Germline CDR1 and CDR2: SGHTA and FQGTGA. CDR3 protein: CASSLRLAGTQDTQYF. CDR3 sequence (DNA): TGTGCCAGCAGCTTACGACTAGCGGGAACCCAAGATACGCAGTATTTT.